This T cell receptor beta chain is from a study of vaccination and CD4 T cells after COVID-19 (dated by TCRdb to the early 2020s). A note on the overall study: The convalescent cohort comprised six males and four females, including two Hispanic individuals, seven Caucasians, two Asians and one multiracial person. Two doses of either the Pfizer-BioNTech BNT162b2 vaccine (n=8) or the Moderna mRNA-1273 vaccine (n=2) were administered to participants. Post-COVID blood samples from convalescent patients were collected a median of roughly 100 days after diagnosis, with a range of 35 to 161 days. In ten to eleven COVID-19 convalescent patients and a handful of infection-naive healthy vaccine recipients, the spike-specific CD4+ TCR repertoire before mRNA vaccination was compared with the repertoire after mRNA vaccination. The cultures were stimulated with overlapping spike peptide pools from SARS-CoV-2 and from the common cold coronaviruses HCoV-NL63, HCoV-OC43 and HCoV-229E. Post-vaccine blood samples were obtained a median of around 74 days after the second vaccine dose, with a range of roughly 12 to 250 days. Control cultures received a CEFX viral epitope pool as the positive control, an HIV-1 Nef peptide pool as the negative control, or no peptide. Overall study outcomes, separate from this receptor: Of the vaccine-specific clones in convalescent patients, 304 of 307, or nearly all, reacted only to SARS-CoV-2 spike and did not cross-react with common cold coronaviruses. The number of convalescent patients in the study was relatively small, and the study did not examine early timepoints following natural infection. Among convalescent patients, a median about 90% of the SARS-CoV-2-reactive clones seen after vaccination appeared only after vaccination, which suggests priming specific to the vaccine. The median count of SARS-CoV-2-reactive clonotypes went up from some 23 after infection to 38 after vaccination, although the change was not significant.

Its CDR3 holds 15 amino acids, cysteine through phenylalanine. Only the CDR3 portion is preserved as DNA: 45 bases, with reading frame beginning at the first base. As encoded in the germline V gene, CDR1 is SGHRS while CDR2 is YFSETQ. V has 4 bases trimmed and J has 5 bases trimmed; junction bases matching no gene number 6. The sample's treatment or condition, from its label and the paper: approximately 11-day PBMC culture with coronavirus spike peptide pools or control peptides (ViraFEST assay). The ViraFEST assay, used in the study, expanded antigen-specific T cells with peptide pools and then identified the expanded clonotypes through TCR sequencing. Negative nucleocapsid antibody tests before and after vaccination confirmed that the healthy vaccine recipients had no prior SARS-CoV-2 infection. About 1.8 million PBMCs per well were cultured in IMDM with approximately 5% human AB serum and about 9.2 IU/ml IL-2, plus 10 ug/ml peptide pools. Half of the culture medium was replaced with fresh IL-2-containing medium on days 3 and 7. After 10 days of culture, CD4+ T cells were isolated by negative selection using the EasySep CD4+ T cell isolation kit. Ficoll-Paque Plus gradient centrifugation was used to isolate PBMCs from whole blood, and the isolated PBMCs were then either used fresh or cryopreserved at -140C. In general, triplicate wells were set up for every culture condition.

This clonotype occurred once. The clone's antigen remains unknown. No quality values exist for individual bases; no much larger clone is one base distant. A solitary read yields weak support. Library construction relied on PCR. DNA from cultured CD4+ T cells was subjected to TCR sequencing with the Oncomine TCR Beta short-read assay at the Johns Hopkins FTIC core. Genomic DNA was extracted from the cultured CD4+ T cells with the QIAamp micro DNA kit. Oncomine TCR Beta libraries from cultured CD4+ T cells were pooled using unique dual indexes and sequenced on an Illumina iSeq 100. In the paper's pipeline: Non-productive sequences were removed, and CDR3s not starting with C, not ending with F or W, or shorter than 7 amino acids were discarded. Antigen-specific clonotypes were identified using the MANAFEST web application through comparison of peptide-stimulated wells with reference and other culture wells. An FDR below 0.05, an odds ratio above 5, and a productive frequency above 0.1% in at least two of three replicate wells were required for clones to be considered positive. Cross-reactive clonotypes were defined as significantly expanded in both SARS-CoV-2 spike wells and at least one common cold coronavirus spike condition. Similarity between CDR3 sequences was evaluated in R version 3.6.1 using Levenshtein distances (stringdist) and unrooted phylogenetic trees (ape). TCRdb reprocessing: public reads trimmed at Q25 with fastp, clones called with MiXCR, in-frame beta chains kept. Every entry covers one CDR3 protein and lists the most common genes and DNA from its rows. The V and J calls reflect TCRdb's pipeline rather than the authors' work. Here the sample has roughly 16,000 distinct CDR3 sequences; around 72% occur a single time. The ten most abundant clones make up more than 7.5% of the sample.

This receptor was taken from a human donor who received a COVID-19 vaccine. The sample here was CD4+ T cells from blood, cultured in vitro, taken after SARS-CoV-2 vaccination. The V and J segments used are TRBV5-1 and TRBJ2-7; the central 13 bases match TRBD2. The DNA sequence is as follows: TGCGCCAGCAGCAAGGGACTAGCGGGGCTTGACGAGCAGTACTTC. Its protein reads: CASSKGLAGLDEQYF.